One and the same sample provided the 27 T cell receptor beta chains below, sequenced in a study of Ad26.COV2.S vaccination and SARS-CoV-2 variants. Profiled with immunoSEQ multiplex PCR; TCRdb holds only in-frame clones, not every one. This sample carries roughly 500,000 clones, roughly nine tenths of them seen once, and the ten largest clones take more than 10%. Stated treatment: some 20 received Ad26.COV2.S at low or high dose, single or two shots; about 5 received placebo; per-sample allocation not given. Vaccine and placebo recipients were sampled on day 63 after the first injection. This material consisted of peripheral blood, taken in a trial of Ad26.COV2.S vaccine versus placebo. The receptors originated from a person between 18 and 65 years old who received the Ad26.COV2.S COVID-19 vaccine or a placebo.

This clone was counted once. The genes are TRBV6-5 and TRBJ2-7; the match to TRBD1 covers 11 bases. The CDR3 contains 14 residues. The ends lost 8 bases at V and 7 bases at J; junction bases unmatched: 10. Germline V gives CDR1 MNHEY, CDR2 SVGAGI. CDR3: CASFPGQGAREQYF. Here the CDR3 DNA reads TGTGCCAGCTTCCCTGGACAGGGGGCGAGGGAGCAGTACTTC.

The chain links TRBV27 to TRBJ1-2, with 7 positions matching TRBD1. CDR1 is MNHEY and CDR2 is SMNVEV in the germline V gene (reference sequence). Trimming removed 6 bases from V and 4 bases from J; junction bases left unmatched: 11. This CDR3 comprises 15 residues. The CDR3 nucleotides are TGTGCCAGCAGCCTTACAGGGGTTTGGAGCTATGGCTACACCTTC. As protein: CASSLTGVWSYGYTF.

The chain is built from TRBV6-1 and TRBJ1-5, with TRBD1 matching over 8 bases. The ends lost 0 bases at V and 2 bases at J; junction bases unmatched: 6. Germline CDR1 reads MNHNS; CDR2 reads SASEGT. The CDR3 extends over 17 amino acids. The DNA for the CDR3 is TGTGCCAGCAGTGAAGCGCGGCCACAGGGGGGCAATCAGCCCCAGCATTTT. Protein product: CASSEARPQGGNQPQHF.

The chain has TRBV28 and TRBJ1-1; no firm D call. V lost 5 bases and J lost 7, with 14 bases in between. The germline CDR1 and CDR2 sequences are MDHEN and SYDVKM. The CDR3 is made up of 13 amino acids. In DNA, the CDR3 is TGTGCCAGCAGTAAACCCCCGGCCGATGAAGCTTTCTTT. Amino acid sequence: CASSKPPADEAFF.

This rearrangement joins TRBV7-3 to TRBJ2-3, with D perhaps matching TRBD1 (5 bases). The CDR3 runs to 16 residues. Germline-derived CDR1 and CDR2 are SGHTA and FQGTGA. Trimming cost V 1 base and J 6 bases, with 17 bases left between them. Here the CDR3 reads CASSLRFQQVGDTQYF. CDR3 in DNA: TGTGCCAGCAGCTTAAGGTTCCAACAGGTGGGGGATACGCAGTATTTT.

This rearrangement joins TRBV6-2 or TRBV6-3 to TRBJ2-3; the match to TRBD1 covers 8 bases. The V and J ends lost 2 bases and 1 base, in that order; junction bases with no gene match: 11. CDR3 length: 18 amino acids. Germline lookup yields CDR1 MNHEY and CDR2 SVGEGT. The CDR3 region is CASSYPPFDRGGTDTQYF. CDR3 bases: TGTGCCAGCAGTTACCCGCCATTCGACAGGGGAGGCACAGATACGCAGTATTTT.

The V call is TRBV5-1, the J call TRBJ1-1; no clear D. Germline V CDR1 and CDR2: SGHRS, YFSETQ. V shed 4 bases and J shed 0 bases, with 10 bases lying between them. CDR3 length: 14 amino acids. CDR3 in amino acids: CASSLAVLNTEAFF. The DNA for the CDR3 is TGCGCCAGCAGCCTGGCGGTCTTGAACACTGAAGCTTTCTTT.

The gene calls are TRBV5-4 and TRBJ2-2, with D maybe TRBD2 (6 bases). The CDR3 runs to 14 residues. Germline assignment: CDR1 SGHNT and CDR2 YYREEE (reference sequence). Trimming pared 4 bases from V and 0 bases from J, leaving 7 bases between. The DNA of the CDR3 is TGTGCCAGCAGCCAGCGGGCGAACACCGGGGAGCTGTTTTTT. It specifies CASSQRANTGELFF.

The V and J genes are TRBV28 and TRBJ2-7, with TRBD1 as a possible D gene (6 bases). CDR3 length: 14 amino acids. V dropped 6 bases and J dropped 5 bases, with 17 bases sitting between them. Germline V CDR1 and CDR2: MDHEN, SYDVKM. CDR3 in DNA: TGTGCCAGCAGCCTCACCGGGACACAACACGAGCAGTACTTC. It encodes CASSLTGTQHEQYF.

The gene calls are TRBV6-5 and TRBJ2-7, with TRBD1 matching 7 bases. The CDR3 has 14 amino acids. From germline, CDR1 is MNHEY and CDR2 SVGAGI. Trimming took 7 bases from V and 0 from J; bases not matched to a gene: 6. The CDR3, as DNA: TGTGCCAGCATTAAGACAGGGAGCTCCTACGAGCAGTACTTC. Amino acid sequence: CASIKTGSSYEQYF.

V is TRBV27 and J is TRBJ1-2, with D perhaps matching TRBD1 (5 bases). V was pared by 4 bases and J by 5 bases, with 14 bases between. CDR1 MNHEY and CDR2 SMNVEV come from the germline V gene (reference sequence). The CDR3 runs to 14 residues. The CDR3 DNA reads as TGTGCCAGCAGTTCCAAGCAGGGCAAGTATGGCTACACCTTC. Translating gives CASSSKQGKYGYTF.

The chain couples TRBV7-9 to TRBJ2-2; TRBD2 is a possible D gene (6 bases). The CDR3 sequence is 15 residues long. Germline V CDR1 and CDR2: SEHNR, FQNEAQ (reference sequence). The ends were cut back, 8 bases at V and 3 bases at J, with 16 bases in the middle. CDR3: CASGHATGDTGELFF. The CDR3 bases are TGTGCCAGCGGCCACGCTACGGGGGACACCGGGGAGCTGTTTTTT. The full variable domain, in which reference TRBV7-9 and TRBJ2-2 provide the parts outside the CDR3, is DTGVSQNPRHKITKRGQNVTFRCDPISEHNRLYWYRQTLGQGPEFLTYFQNEAQLEKSRLLSDRFSAERPKGSFSTLEIQRTEQGDSAMYLCASGHATGDTGELFFGEGSRLTVL.

The chain employs TRBV18 and TRBJ2-3; D remains ambiguous. The CDR3 length is 14 residues. The V and J ends lost 1 base and 0 bases respectively, with 5 bases between them. CDR1 KGHSH and CDR2 LQKENI come from the germline V gene. As DNA, the CDR3 is TGTGCCAGCTCACCACTGCGGAGCACAGATACGCAGTATTTT. Amino acids: CASSPLRSTDTQYF.

This chain joins TRBV30 and TRBJ1-3; TRBD1 is a possible D gene (5 bases). Germline loops: CDR1 GTSNPN, CDR2 SVGIG (reference sequence). With 3 bases removed from V and 2 bases from J, the gap between germline ends came to 14 bases. CDR3 length: 15 residues. The CDR3 sequence: CAWRLRRGTGNTIYF. The CDR3 DNA follows: TGTGCCTGGAGGCTCCGGAGGGGCACTGGAAACACCATATATTTT.

This chain connects TRBV7-2 to TRBJ2-4; 8 bases line up with TRBD2. The V segment lost 5 bases and the J segment 8 bases; nucleotides outside the gene matches: 8. Germline V gene data show CDR1 as SGHTA and CDR2 as FQGNSA. The CDR3 has 14 amino acids. CDR3 sequence: CASSARFGGDIQYF. CDR3 coding DNA: TGTGCCAGCAGCGCCAGGTTCGGGGGGGACATTCAGTACTTC.

V usage is TRBV19 and J usage is TRBJ1-5; possible D gene TRBD1, 5 bases. Germline CDR1 and CDR2: LNHDA and SQIVND (reference sequence). The ends were cut back, 7 bases at V and 2 bases at J, with 18 bases in the middle. There are 16 residues in the CDR3. The CDR3 coding sequence is TGTGCCAGTACGTCGTCAGGGAGGGTGGGCAATCAGCCCCAGCATTTT. As protein: CASTSSGRVGNQPQHF.

The chain links TRBV6-5 to TRBJ2-7; possibly TRBD2 for D (5 bases). There are 13 residues in the CDR3. Trimming removed 4 bases at V and 1 base at J, with 8 bases between. Per germline, CDR1 MNHEY and CDR2 SVGAGI. Written as DNA, the CDR3 is TGTGCCAGCAGTTTCGGGGAATCCTACGAGCAGTACTTC. It specifies CASSFGESYEQYF.

The chain carries TRBV28 and TRBJ2-7; weak D call: TRBD2 (5 bases). V was trimmed by 5 bases and J by 5 bases, leaving 13 bases between them. CDR3 length: 13 residues. Looked up from germline, CDR1 is MDHEN and CDR2 is SYDVKM. Written as DNA, the CDR3 is TGTGCCAGCAGTCCCACGGGGTTCCACGAGCAGTACTTC. This sequence encodes CASSPTGFHEQYF.

The chain joins TRBV30 to TRBJ1-5; no definite D call. The CDR3 runs to 14 residues. V was clipped by 3 bases and J by 2 bases, with 11 bases between them. Germline lookup yields CDR1 GTSNPN and CDR2 SVGIG (reference sequence). CDR3 nucleotides: TGTGCCTGGAGCATGGGCTTCGGCAATCAGCCCCAGCATTTT. Amino acid sequence: CAWSMGFGNQPQHF.

This rearrangement joins TRBV18 to TRBJ1-4; a possible D gene is TRBD1 (5 bases). Trimming cost V 4 bases and J 4 bases, with 10 bases left between them. The germline CDR1 and CDR2 sequences are KGHSH and LQKENI. The CDR3 totals 14 residues. Written as DNA, the CDR3 is TGTGCCAGCTCACAGACAGCCCTTAATGAAAAACTGTTTTTT. Protein product: CASSQTALNEKLFF.

The V and J genes are TRBV29-1 and TRBJ2-7, with D unresolved. The V end lost 6 bases, the J end lost 5 bases, and 11 bases lay between the germline ends. Germline CDR1 is SQVTM and CDR2 is ANQGSEA. The CDR3 has 11 residues. The CDR3 sequence: CSVAFRDEQYF. The CDR3 coding sequence is TGCAGCGTCGCTTTTAGGGACGAGCAGTACTTC.

The gene calls are TRBV7-2 and TRBJ1-2; D ambiguous. The germline gives CDR1 SGHTA, CDR2 FQGNSA. V was clipped by 0 bases and J by 5 bases, with 16 bases between them. CDR3 length: 16 residues. The CDR3 protein is CASSLAPGQLGYGYTF. Written as DNA, the CDR3 is TGTGCCAGCAGCTTAGCCCCCGGGCAGCTAGGGTATGGCTACACCTTC.

The chain couples TRBV27 to TRBJ1-4; D call uncertain. Germline CDR1 and CDR2: MNHEY and SMNVEV (reference sequence). V lost 3 bases and J 0 bases, leaving 14 bases between the germline ends. There are 17 residues in the CDR3. CDR3 sequence (DNA): TGTGCCAGCAGTTTCTCCATACCTGAAGCAACTAATGAAAAACTGTTTTTT. Its translation is CASSFSIPEATNEKLFF.

CDR3 loop: CASSQAVAGLNYEQYF. CDR3 nucleotide sequence: TGTGCCAGCAGCCAAGCTGTAGCGGGACTTAACTACGAGCAGTACTTC. The chain couples TRBV3-1 (or the pseudogene TRBV3-2) to TRBJ2-7, with 8 bases aligning to TRBD2. Germline assignment: CDR1 LGHDT and CDR2 YNNKEL (reference sequence). The V gene end was trimmed by 1 base and the J gene end by 3 bases; junction bases not matched to a gene: 8. The length of the CDR3 is 16 residues.

This sequence joins TRBV7-2 and TRBJ1-2, with a possible D match to TRBD1 (5 bases). The germline V gene has CDR1 SGHTA and CDR2 FQGNSA. The ends were cut back, 1 base at V and 7 bases at J, with 13 bases in the middle. The CDR3 is made up of 14 amino acids. The CDR3: CASSLGPGILGYTF. The DNA of the CDR3 is TGTGCCAGCAGCTTAGGGCCAGGGATCCTTGGCTACACCTTC. The complete variable domain, with remaining parts taken from reference TRBV7-2 and TRBJ1-2, reads GAGVSQSPSNKVTEKGKDVELRCDPISGHTALYWYRQSLGQGLEFLIYFQGNSAPDKSGLPSDRFSAERTGGSVSTLTIQRTQQEDSAVYLCASSLGPGILGYTFGSGTRLTVV.

This clone was found once. The chain has TRBV4-1 and TRBJ2-7, with a tentative D call TRBD2 (7 bases). The germline V gene encodes CDR1 MGHRA and CDR2 YSYEKL. The CDR3 spans 17 residues. V lost 4 bases to trimming and J lost 1 base, with 20 bases between them. The CDR3 bases are TGCGCCAGCAGCCCGTTGGGGGGGGCAGGCCCTTCCTACGAGCAGTACTTC. It is translated as CASSPLGGAGPSYEQYF.

The rearrangement uses TRBV5-1 and TRBJ2-6, with 7 positions matching TRBD1. CDR3 size: 18 residues. Trimming cost V 2 bases and J 2 bases; bases outside gene matches: 10. The V gene's germline CDR1 is SGHRS and CDR2 YFSETQ. The CDR3 loop reads CASSFWSGTVAGANVLTF. CDR3 in DNA: TGCGCCAGCAGCTTCTGGTCAGGGACAGTGGCTGGGGCCAACGTCCTGACTTTC.